This section outlines one T cell receptor (beta chain) sequence together with its context. The data are from a study of T cell changes during pregnancy in multiple sclerosis. V trimming: 4 bases; J trimming: 0 bases; junction bases outside the gene matches: 9. The germline V gene encodes CDR1 LGHNA and CDR2 YSLEER. The CDR3 runs 17 residues. This table comes from immunoSEQ multiplex PCR, and its TCRdb copy is limited to in-frame clones, with some not included. The table records 35,000 to 50,000 clones, around 80% of them present only once. The source was CD4+ T cells from peripheral blood mononuclear cells, collected before pregnancy. The V call is TRBV4-3, the J call TRBJ2-3; TRBD2 aligns across 8 bases. This TCR was recovered from a female donor with multiple sclerosis, enrolled in a pregnancy study. In DNA form, the CDR3 reads TGCGCCAGCAGCCTTGGGACTAGGCAAACTAGCACAGATACGCAGTATTTT. It translates to CASSLGTRQTSTDTQYF.